The 30 T cell receptor beta chains in this list originate from one sample, sequenced in a study of vaccination effects on CD4 cells after COVID-19. Measured with immunoSEQ multiplex PCR; TCRdb has only the in-frame clones, and not every one. This table has tens of thousands of clones, 75% to 85% appearing once. The ViraFEST assay expanded antigen-specific CD4+ T cells with viral peptide pools before sequencing. An approximately ten-day culture period preceded the isolation of CD4+ T cells. The person had a PCR-confirmed SARS-CoV-2 infection during March to December 2020. For these TCRs, the target antigens are not known. Sample: CD4+ T cells from PBMCs cultured with HIV peptides, taken before COVID-19 vaccination. Described subset: HIV-1 Nef peptide pool negative control/reference culture. Receptors were obtained from a human donor who had a prior SARS-CoV-2 infection.

V gene TRBV24-1 combines with J gene TRBJ1-3; D is undetermined. Germline CDR1 KGHDR, CDR2 SFDVKD. The CDR3 totals 13 residues. V shed 6 bases and J shed 0 bases, with 5 bases lying between them. The CDR3 is CATSLSSGNTIYF. The CDR3, as DNA: TGTGCCACCAGTCTGAGCTCTGGAAACACCATATATTTT.

The CDR3 DNA follows: TGTGCCAGCAGCCGGACTAGCGGGGGGAGCACAGATACGCAGTATTTT. Protein sequence: CASSRTSGGSTDTQYF. The gene calls are TRBV11-2 and TRBJ2-3, with 14 bases identical to TRBD2. The CDR3 spans 16 residues. The ends lost 5 bases at V and 0 bases at J; junction bases unmatched: 1. Germline V gene data show CDR1 as SGHAT and CDR2 as FQNNGV.

The rearrangement links TRBV27 to TRBJ1-5, with D possibly being TRBD1 (5 bases). Trimming removed 5 bases from V and 2 bases from J, with 16 bases in between. Germline lookup yields CDR1 MNHEY and CDR2 SMNVEV (reference sequence). The CDR3 runs 16 residues. CDR3 sequence reads: CASSLAGGGGNQPQHF. The CDR3 DNA reads TGTGCCAGCAGTCTCGCAGGTGGGGGTGGCAATCAGCCCCAGCATTTT.

This rearrangement joins TRBV15 to TRBJ1-4; weak D call: TRBD1 (6 bases). Germline V gene lookup returns CDR1 LNHNV and CDR2 YYDKDF (reference sequence). CDR3 length equals 14 residues. V lost 2 bases and J 3 bases, leaving 7 bases between the germline ends. The CDR3 here is CATSRQGSNEKLFF. The CDR3 nucleotides read TGTGCCACCAGCAGACAGGGGTCTAATGAAAAACTGTTTTTT.

The genes are TRBV7-9 and TRBJ1-6, with D possibly being TRBD1 (6 bases). Germline CDR1 is SEHNR and CDR2 is FQNEAQ (reference sequence). The CDR3 extends over 16 amino acids. V lost 5 bases and J lost 5, with 16 bases in between. This chain's CDR3 is CASSLESGGNNSPLHF. The CDR3 nucleotides are TGTGCCAGCAGCCTAGAGTCCGGGGGCAATAATTCACCCCTCCACTTT.

This clone was seen a few times. The V gene is TRBV7-3, the J gene TRBJ2-1; 9 bases match TRBD1. The CDR3 is 15 amino acids. Germline V gene sequence: CDR1 SGHTA, CDR2 FQGTGA. The junction had 5 bases not matched to a gene; V was cut back by 2 bases and J by 6 bases. The chain's CDR3 is CASSLSLDRGNEQFF. The CDR3 nucleotides are TGTGCCAGCAGCTTATCATTGGACAGGGGCAATGAGCAGTTCTTC.

The chain couples TRBV5-1 to TRBJ2-1, with D perhaps TRBD1 or TRBD2 (6 bases each). V lost 4 bases to trimming and J lost 0 bases, with 11 bases between them. Germline CDR1 reads SGHRS; CDR2 reads YFSETQ. This CDR3 is built from 15 residues. CDR3 sequence: CASSDGGYSYNEQFF. The CDR3 nucleotides are TGCGCCAGCAGCGACGGGGGCTACTCCTACAATGAGCAGTTCTTC.

V gene TRBV25-1 combines with J gene TRBJ1-2; 8 bases line up with TRBD1. The CDR3 is made up of 14 amino acids. Germline values: CDR1 MGHDK, CDR2 SYGVNS. V was pared by 6 bases and J by 2 bases, with 5 bases of the junction left unmatched. The CDR3 reads CASSHRGENYGYTF. Here the CDR3 DNA reads TGTGCCAGCAGCCACAGGGGGGAAAACTATGGCTACACCTTC.

This clone was observed a handful of times. V is TRBV7-2 and J is TRBJ1-1; 9 bases align to TRBD1. V was clipped by 0 bases and J by 0 bases; unmatched bases: 2. This CDR3 comprises 16 residues. Germline CDR1 is SGHTA and CDR2 is FQGNSA. CDR3 sequence reads: CASSLARTGVNTEAFF. For the CDR3, the DNA is TGTGCCAGCAGCTTAGCTCGGACAGGGGTGAACACTGAAGCTTTCTTT.

In this sample, this clone turned up a few times. The J gene is TRBJ2-3, the V gene TRBV5-1; D uncertain. This CDR3 region has 12 residues. Germline V gene sequence: CDR1 SGHRS, CDR2 YFSETQ. With 1 base removed from V and 4 bases from J, the gap between germline ends came to 4 bases. The CDR3 nucleotides read TGCGCCAGCAGCTTGATCGCAGATACGCAGTATTTT. This translates into CASSLIADTQYF.

The rearrangement joins TRBV11-2 to TRBJ2-2, with D possibly matching TRBD2 (6 bases). The length of the CDR3 is 17 residues. Germline V CDR1 and CDR2: SGHAT, FQNNGV. The V gene lost 5 bases and the J gene lost 0 bases, with 16 bases spanning the gap. This CDR3 reads CASSPAGGYTNTGELFF. The CDR3 DNA reads TGTGCCAGCAGCCCCGCCGGAGGGTATACGAACACCGGGGAGCTGTTTTTT.

This chain uses TRBV6-5 with TRBJ1-2; D ambiguous. Trimming cost V 2 bases and J 1 base, with 11 bases left between them. The V gene's germline CDR1 is MNHEY and CDR2 SVGAGI. The CDR3 has 15 amino acids. The CDR3 nucleotides read TGTGCCAGCAGTTACACGGTGATGAGTAACTATGGCTACACCTTC. This codes for CASSYTVMSNYGYTF.

The chain links TRBV30 to TRBJ2-4; D gene uncertain. The CDR3 runs to 15 residues. In germline, CDR1 is GTSNPN, CDR2 SVGIG (reference sequence). The V end lost 0 bases, the J end lost 0 bases, and 9 bases lay between the germline ends. Written as DNA, the CDR3 is TGTGCCTGGAGTGTAAAGGACCCAGCCAAAAACATTCAGTACTTC. Protein: CAWSVKDPAKNIQYF. The full variable domain, its missing parts supplied by reference TRBV30 and TRBJ2-4, is SQTIHQWPATLVQPVGSPLSLECTVEGTSNPNLYWYRQAAGRGLQLLFYSVGIGQISSEVPQNLSASRPQDRQFILSSKKLLLSDSGFYLCAWSVKDPAKNIQYFGAGTRLSVL.

This clone occurred a few times. V and J are TRBV24-1 and TRBJ2-3; no clear D gene. Deletions cut 1 base from V and 6 bases from J, with 4 bases between. From germline, CDR1 is KGHDR and CDR2 SFDVKD. The CDR3 contains 12 residues. The CDR3 protein is CATSDFRDTQYF. CDR3 sequence (DNA): TGTGCCACCAGTGATTTTCGGGATACGCAGTATTTT.

This chain connects TRBV2 to TRBJ1-1; TRBD1 matches at 8 bases. The CDR3 covers 13 residues. The germline gives CDR1 SNHLY, CDR2 FYNNEI. V lost 10 bases and J lost 4; bases outside the gene matches: 8. CDR3 DNA sequence: TGTGCCATGGCTATAGACAGGGGCACTGAAGCTTTCTTT. Translated, it gives CAMAIDRGTEAFF.

The chain combines TRBV6-2 or TRBV6-3 with TRBJ1-2; 7 nucleotides match TRBD1. Germline CDR1 and CDR2: MNHEY and SVGEGT. V lost 5 bases and J lost 2; bases outside the gene matches: 5. This CDR3 comprises 14 residues. The CDR3 loop is CASSLDRANYGYTF. The CDR3 nucleotides are TGTGCCAGCAGTCTCGACAGGGCAAACTATGGCTACACCTTC.

This clone was detected once. This chain uses TRBV27 with TRBJ2-3; 11 bases match TRBD2. CDR1 is MNHEY, CDR2 SMNVEV, per germline (reference sequence). The CDR3 has 16 amino acids. V was pared by 6 bases and J by 6 bases, with 11 bases of the junction left unmatched. The CDR3, as DNA: TGTGCCAGCAGAGCCGCACTAGCGGGGGTTGCTGATACGCAGTATTTT. This translates into CASRAALAGVADTQYF.

This clone showed up just a few times. This rearrangement joins TRBV6-2 or TRBV6-3 to TRBJ2-5, with D tentatively TRBD2 (5 bases). The CDR3 is 11 residues long. The V gene's germline CDR1 is MNHEY and CDR2 SVGEGT. V lost 5 bases and J lost 10, with 11 bases in between. CDR3 in DNA: TGTGCCAGCAGTAACCTAGAGGGCCAGTACTTC. It specifies CASSNLEGQYF.

V and J are TRBV4-2 and TRBJ2-1; 12 bases fit TRBD2. This CDR3 is 17 amino acids long. Trimming cost V 4 bases and J 9 bases; bases outside gene matches: 13. CDR1 and CDR2 from the germline V gene are LGHNA and YNFKEQ. The CDR3 region is CASSRSEASGGAGEQFF. DNA of the CDR3: TGTGCCAGCAGCCGCTCGGAGGCTAGCGGGGGGGCCGGTGAGCAGTTCTTC.

The chain recombines TRBV11-2 with TRBJ2-2; possibly TRBD2 for D (5 bases). Trimming stripped 2 bases from V and 0 bases from J, with 10 bases between. The CDR3 totals 16 residues. Per germline, CDR1 SGHAT and CDR2 FQNNGV. CDR3 sequence (DNA): TGTGCCAGCAGCTTATTCTCGGGGTCGAACACCGGGGAGCTGTTTTTT. Its protein is CASSLFSGSNTGELFF.

The rearrangement links TRBV4-2 to TRBJ2-2; unclear D gene. Germline V CDR1 and CDR2: LGHNA, YNFKEQ. This CDR3 is 15 amino acids long. Trimming cost V 4 bases and J 2 bases, with 11 bases left between them. The chain's CDR3 is CASSPVTLNTGELFF. The CDR3 nucleotides are TGTGCCAGCAGCCCCGTGACCCTCAACACCGGGGAGCTGTTTTTT.

The count of this clone is one. V and J are TRBV7-9 and TRBJ2-5; no clear D. Trimming pared 3 bases from V and 0 bases from J, leaving 5 bases between. The CDR3 loop spans 13 amino acids. Germline V gene sequence: CDR1 SEHNR, CDR2 FQNEAQ (reference sequence). CDR3 DNA sequence: TGTGCCAGCAGCTTTGGAAACCAAGAGACCCAGTACTTC. This codes for CASSFGNQETQYF.

The chain recombines TRBV2 with TRBJ1-5, with 11 bases identical to TRBD1. The germline V gene has CDR1 SNHLY and CDR2 FYNNEI. The length of the CDR3 is 16 residues. Germline trimming cut 7 bases from V and 0 bases from J; bases unmatched to any gene: 5. CDR3 in DNA: TGTGCCAGCATTGGGACAGGGGGGCATAGCAATCAGCCCCAGCATTTT. Amino acid sequence: CASIGTGGHSNQPQHF.

The gene calls are TRBV7-9 and TRBJ2-1; weak D call: TRBD1 (6 bases). This CDR3 region has 12 residues. V shed 6 bases and J shed 3 bases, with 6 bases lying between them. CDR1 is SEHNR and CDR2 is FQNEAQ in the germline V gene (reference sequence). The CDR3 coding sequence is TGTGCCAGCAGACAGGGCTACAATGAGCAGTTCTTC. The encoded protein is CASRQGYNEQFF.

The V and J genes are TRBV4-2 and TRBJ2-3; 11 nucleotides match TRBD2. Per the germline V gene, CDR1 is LGHNA and CDR2 is YNFKEQ. Germline trimming cut 3 bases from V and 2 bases from J; bases unmatched to any gene: 7. The CDR3 consists of 17 residues. The CDR3 DNA reads TGTGCCAGCAGCCACACGTTAGCGGGAGGGAACACAGATACGCAGTATTTT. Amino acid sequence: CASSHTLAGGNTDTQYF.

This chain links TRBV11-3 with TRBJ1-2, with D perhaps TRBD1 (5 bases). The CDR3 has 17 amino acids. Germline V gene sequence: CDR1 SGHNT, CDR2 YENEEA. Trimming stripped 1 base from V and 5 bases from J, with 20 bases between. CDR3 DNA sequence: TGTGCCAGCAGCTTAGTGGCAGGGAGAGGGGTTCTTTATGGCTACACCTTC. It translates to CASSLVAGRGVLYGYTF.

The J gene is TRBJ2-2, the V gene TRBV18; 8 positions match TRBD1. The CDR3 is made up of 16 amino acids. The trim removed 3 bases at V and 0 bases at J, leaving 3 bases unmatched. In germline, CDR1 is KGHSH, CDR2 LQKENI. The DNA for the CDR3 is TGTGCCAGCTCACCTCCACAGGGGGCGAACACCGGGGAGCTGTTTTTT. Translating it yields CASSPPQGANTGELFF.

This chain uses TRBV7-3 with TRBJ2-1, with 11 bases aligning to TRBD2. This CDR3 has 12 amino acids. Germline CDR1 and CDR2: SGHTA and FQGTGA. V trimming: 4 bases; J trimming: 15 bases; junction bases outside the gene matches: 5. CDR3 region: CASSSGTSGVFF. For the CDR3, the DNA is TGTGCCAGCAGCTCGGGGACTAGCGGTGTGTTCTTC.

This rearrangement joins TRBV28 to TRBJ1-6; D remains ambiguous. Per the germline V gene, CDR1 is MDHEN and CDR2 is SYDVKM. Trimming stripped 8 bases from V and 10 bases from J, with 12 bases between. The CDR3 contains 12 residues. The CDR3 DNA reads TGTGCCAGCCAACTTGAGTGGTCACCCCTCCACTTT. This codes for CASQLEWSPLHF.

The rearrangement links TRBV10-3 to TRBJ1-2, with D perhaps matching TRBD1 (5 bases). V was cut by 6 bases and J by 3 bases, with 14 bases left in between. This CDR3 has 14 amino acids. Germline V lookup: CDR1 ENHRY, CDR2 SYGVKD. The CDR3 nucleotides are TGTGCCATCAGGCCTCAGGGTTCTGACTATGGCTACACCTTC. Translation: CAIRPQGSDYGYTF.